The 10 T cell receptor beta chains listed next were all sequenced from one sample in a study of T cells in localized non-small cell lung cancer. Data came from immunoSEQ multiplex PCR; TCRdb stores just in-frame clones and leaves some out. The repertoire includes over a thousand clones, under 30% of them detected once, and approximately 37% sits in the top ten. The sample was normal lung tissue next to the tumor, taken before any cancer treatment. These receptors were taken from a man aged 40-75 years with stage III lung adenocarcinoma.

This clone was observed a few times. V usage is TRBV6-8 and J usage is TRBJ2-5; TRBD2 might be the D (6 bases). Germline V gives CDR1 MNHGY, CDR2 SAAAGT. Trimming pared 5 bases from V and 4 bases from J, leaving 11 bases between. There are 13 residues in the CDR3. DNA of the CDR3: TGTGCCAGCAGTCGAACTAGCCGAGAGACCCAGTACTTC. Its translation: CASSRTSRETQYF.

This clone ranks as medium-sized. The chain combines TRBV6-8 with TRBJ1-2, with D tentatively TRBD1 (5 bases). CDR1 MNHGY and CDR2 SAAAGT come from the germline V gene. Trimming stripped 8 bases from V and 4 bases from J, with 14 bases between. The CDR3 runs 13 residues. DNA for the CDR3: TGTGCCAGCGACTTTCCAGGGATCTATGGCTACACCTTC. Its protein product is CASDFPGIYGYTF.

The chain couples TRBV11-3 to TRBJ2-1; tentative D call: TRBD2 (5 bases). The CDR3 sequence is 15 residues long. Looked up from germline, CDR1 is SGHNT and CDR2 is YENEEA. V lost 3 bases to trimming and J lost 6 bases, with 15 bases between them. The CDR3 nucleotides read TGTGCCAGCAGCTTCGGCGGGTCTCGGGGCAATGAGCAGTTCTTC. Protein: CASSFGGSRGNEQFF. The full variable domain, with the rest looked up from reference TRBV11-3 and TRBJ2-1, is EAGVVQSPRYKIIEKKQPVAFWCNPISGHNTLYWYLQNLGQGPELLIRYENEEAVDDSQLPKDRFSAERLKGVDSTLKIQPAELGDSAVYLCASSFGGSRGNEQFFGPGTRLTVL.

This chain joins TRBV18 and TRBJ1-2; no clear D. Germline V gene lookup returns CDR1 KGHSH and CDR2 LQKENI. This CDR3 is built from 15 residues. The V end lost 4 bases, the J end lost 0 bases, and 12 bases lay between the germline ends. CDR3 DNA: TGTGCCAGCTCACAGGGCCAGTCAGCTAACTATGGCTACACCTTC. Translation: CASSQGQSANYGYTF.

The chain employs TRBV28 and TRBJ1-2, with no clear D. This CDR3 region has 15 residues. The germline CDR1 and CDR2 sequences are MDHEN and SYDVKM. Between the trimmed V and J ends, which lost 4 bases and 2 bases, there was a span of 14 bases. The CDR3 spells CASSSNSGGNYGYTF. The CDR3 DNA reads TGTGCCAGCAGTTCCAATTCAGGCGGCAACTATGGCTACACCTTC.

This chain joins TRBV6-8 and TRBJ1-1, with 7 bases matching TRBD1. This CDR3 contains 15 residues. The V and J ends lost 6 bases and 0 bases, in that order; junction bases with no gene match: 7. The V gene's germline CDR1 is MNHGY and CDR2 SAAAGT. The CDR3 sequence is CASRAGDSMNTEAFF. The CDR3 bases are TGTGCCAGCAGAGCGGGGGACAGTATGAACACTGAAGCTTTCTTT.

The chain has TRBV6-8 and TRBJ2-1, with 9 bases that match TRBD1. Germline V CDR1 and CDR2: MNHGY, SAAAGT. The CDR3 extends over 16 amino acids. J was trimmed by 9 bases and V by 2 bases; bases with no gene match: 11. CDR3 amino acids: CASSYGTGTGPSEQFF. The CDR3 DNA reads TGTGCCAGCAGTTACGGGACCGGGACAGGGCCCTCTGAGCAGTTCTTC.

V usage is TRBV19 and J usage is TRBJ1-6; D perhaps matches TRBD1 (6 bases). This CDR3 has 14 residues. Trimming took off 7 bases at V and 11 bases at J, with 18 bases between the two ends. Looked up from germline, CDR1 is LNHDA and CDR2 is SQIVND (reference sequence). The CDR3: CASTRDIGGAPLHF. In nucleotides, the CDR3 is TGTGCCAGTACCAGGGACATAGGAGGGGCACCCCTCCACTTT.

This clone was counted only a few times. DNA of the CDR3: TGTGCCAGCAGCTTGGACCGACGAAACTATGGCTACACCTTC. Translation: CASSLDRRNYGYTF. The chain couples TRBV11-3 to TRBJ1-2; D is unresolved. Germline V lookup: CDR1 SGHNT, CDR2 YENEEA. Trimming took off 3 bases at V and 2 bases at J, with 10 bases between the two ends. CDR3 length: 14 residues.

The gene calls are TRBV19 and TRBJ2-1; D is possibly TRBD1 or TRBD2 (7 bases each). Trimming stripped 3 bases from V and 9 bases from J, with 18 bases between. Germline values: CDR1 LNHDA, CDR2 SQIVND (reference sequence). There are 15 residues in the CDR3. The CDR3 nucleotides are TGTGCCAGTAGTATCGTGGCAGGGGGGGTGGCTGAGCAGTTCTTC. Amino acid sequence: CASSIVAGGVAEQFF.